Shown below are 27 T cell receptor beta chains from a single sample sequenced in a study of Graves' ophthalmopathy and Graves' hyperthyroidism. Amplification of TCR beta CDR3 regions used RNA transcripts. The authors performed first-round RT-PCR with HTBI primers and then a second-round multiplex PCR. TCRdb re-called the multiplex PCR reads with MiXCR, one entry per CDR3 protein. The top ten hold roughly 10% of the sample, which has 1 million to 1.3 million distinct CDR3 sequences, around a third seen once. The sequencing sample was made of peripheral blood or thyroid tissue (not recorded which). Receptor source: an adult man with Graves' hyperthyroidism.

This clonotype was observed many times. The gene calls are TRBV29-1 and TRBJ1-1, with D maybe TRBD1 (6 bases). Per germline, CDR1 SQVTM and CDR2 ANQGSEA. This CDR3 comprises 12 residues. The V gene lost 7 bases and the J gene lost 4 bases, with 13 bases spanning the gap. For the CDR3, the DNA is TGCAGCGGGCAAGGGGGGACCACTGAAGCTTTCTTT. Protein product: CSGQGGTTEAFF.

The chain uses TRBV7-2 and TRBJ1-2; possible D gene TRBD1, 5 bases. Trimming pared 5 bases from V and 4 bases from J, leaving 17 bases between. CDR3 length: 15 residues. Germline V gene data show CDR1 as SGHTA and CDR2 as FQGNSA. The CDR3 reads CASSRVGARGYGYTF. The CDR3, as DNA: TGTGCCAGCAGCCGAGTAGGTGCGAGGGGCTATGGCTACACCTTC.

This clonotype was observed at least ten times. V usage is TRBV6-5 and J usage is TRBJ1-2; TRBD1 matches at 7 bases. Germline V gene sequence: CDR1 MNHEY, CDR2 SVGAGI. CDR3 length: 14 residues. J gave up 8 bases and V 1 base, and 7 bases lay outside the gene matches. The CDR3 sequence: CASSYLTGLGGYTF. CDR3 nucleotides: TGTGCCAGCAGTTACTTGACAGGGCTGGGGGGCTACACCTTC.

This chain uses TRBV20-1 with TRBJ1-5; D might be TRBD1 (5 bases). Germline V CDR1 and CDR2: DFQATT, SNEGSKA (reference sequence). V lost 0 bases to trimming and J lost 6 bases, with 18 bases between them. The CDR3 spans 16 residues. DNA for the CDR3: TGCAGTGCTAGAGATCGAAGGGGAAGCAGGAGTCAGCCCCAGCATTTT. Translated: CSARDRRGSRSQPQHF.

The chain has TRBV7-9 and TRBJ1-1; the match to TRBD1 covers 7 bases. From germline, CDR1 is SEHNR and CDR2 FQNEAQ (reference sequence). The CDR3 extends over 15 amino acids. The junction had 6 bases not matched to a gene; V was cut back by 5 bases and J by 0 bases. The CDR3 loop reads CASSPQGTLNTEAFF. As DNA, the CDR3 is TGTGCCAGCAGCCCACAGGGGACATTGAACACTGAAGCTTTCTTT.

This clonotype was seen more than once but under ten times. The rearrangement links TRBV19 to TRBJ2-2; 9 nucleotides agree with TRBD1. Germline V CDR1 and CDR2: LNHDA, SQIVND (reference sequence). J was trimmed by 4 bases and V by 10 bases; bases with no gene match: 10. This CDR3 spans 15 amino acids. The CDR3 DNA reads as TGTGCCACCACCGATGGGACAGGGATCACCGGGGAGCTGTTTTTT. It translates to CATTDGTGITGELFF.

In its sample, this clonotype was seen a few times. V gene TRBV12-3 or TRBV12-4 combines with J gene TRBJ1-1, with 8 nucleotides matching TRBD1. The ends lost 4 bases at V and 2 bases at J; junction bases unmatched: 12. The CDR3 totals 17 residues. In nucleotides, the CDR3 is TGTGCCAGCAGTTCGTGGACAGGGACGGAAGCTAACACTGAAGCTTTCTTT. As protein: CASSSWTGTEANTEAFF.

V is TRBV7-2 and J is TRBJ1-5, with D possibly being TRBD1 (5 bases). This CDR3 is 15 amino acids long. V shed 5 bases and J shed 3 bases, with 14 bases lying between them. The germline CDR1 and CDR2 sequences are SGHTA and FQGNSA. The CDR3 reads CASSASRVNNQPQHF. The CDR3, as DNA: TGTGCCAGCAGCGCATCCAGGGTTAACAATCAGCCCCAGCATTTT.

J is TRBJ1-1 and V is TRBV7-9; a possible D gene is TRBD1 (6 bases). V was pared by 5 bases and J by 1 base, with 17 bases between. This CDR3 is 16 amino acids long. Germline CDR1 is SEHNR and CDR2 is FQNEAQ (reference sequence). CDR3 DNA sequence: TGTGCCAGCAGCCCCAGGGGTTCCACTCCGAACACTGAAGCTTTCTTT. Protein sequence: CASSPRGSTPNTEAFF.

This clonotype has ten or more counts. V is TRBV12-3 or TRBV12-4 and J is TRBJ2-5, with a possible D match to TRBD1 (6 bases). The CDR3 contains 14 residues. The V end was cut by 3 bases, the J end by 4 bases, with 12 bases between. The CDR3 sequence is CASSFLWGLETQYF. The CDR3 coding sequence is TGTGCCAGCAGTTTCCTTTGGGGGCTAGAGACCCAGTACTTC.

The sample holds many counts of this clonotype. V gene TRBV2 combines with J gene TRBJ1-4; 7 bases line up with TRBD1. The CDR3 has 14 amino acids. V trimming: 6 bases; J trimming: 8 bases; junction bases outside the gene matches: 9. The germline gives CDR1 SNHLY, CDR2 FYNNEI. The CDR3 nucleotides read TGTGCCAGCAGAGGACAGGCGACGGGGGAAAAACTGTTTTTT. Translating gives CASRGQATGEKLFF.

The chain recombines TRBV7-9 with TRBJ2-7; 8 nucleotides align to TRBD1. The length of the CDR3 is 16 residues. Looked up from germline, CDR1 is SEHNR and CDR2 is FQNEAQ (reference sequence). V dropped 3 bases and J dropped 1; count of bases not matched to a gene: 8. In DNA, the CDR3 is TGTGCCAGCAGCTTTCTCGGGACAGGTAGATCCTACGAGCAGTACTTC. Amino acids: CASSFLGTGRSYEQYF.

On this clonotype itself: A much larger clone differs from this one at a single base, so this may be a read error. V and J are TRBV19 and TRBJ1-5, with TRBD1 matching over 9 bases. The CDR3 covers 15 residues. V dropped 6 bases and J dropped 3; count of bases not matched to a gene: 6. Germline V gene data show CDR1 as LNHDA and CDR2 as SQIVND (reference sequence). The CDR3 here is CASRWDRADNQPQHF. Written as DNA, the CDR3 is TGTGCCAGTAGATGGGACAGGGCGGACAATCAGCCCCAGCATTTT.

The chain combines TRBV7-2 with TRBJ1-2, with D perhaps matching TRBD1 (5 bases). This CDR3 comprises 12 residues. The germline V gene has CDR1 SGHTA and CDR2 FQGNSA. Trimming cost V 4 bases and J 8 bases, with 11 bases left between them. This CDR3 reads CASSSAGRGYTF. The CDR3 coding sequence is TGTGCCAGCAGCTCCGCAGGGAGAGGCTACACCTTC.

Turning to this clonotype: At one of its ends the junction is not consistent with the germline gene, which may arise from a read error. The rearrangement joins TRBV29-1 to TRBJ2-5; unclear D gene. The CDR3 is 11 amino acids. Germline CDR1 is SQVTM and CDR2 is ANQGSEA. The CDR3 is CSVAPGETHYF. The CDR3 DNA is TGCAGTGTTGCTCCTGGTGAGACCCACTACTTC.

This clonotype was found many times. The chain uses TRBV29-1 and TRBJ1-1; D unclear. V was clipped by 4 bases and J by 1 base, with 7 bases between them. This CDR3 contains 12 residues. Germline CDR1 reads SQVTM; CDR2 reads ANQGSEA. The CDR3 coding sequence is TGCAGCGTTGTACAGCCGAACACTGAAGCTTTCTTT. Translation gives CSVVQPNTEAFF.

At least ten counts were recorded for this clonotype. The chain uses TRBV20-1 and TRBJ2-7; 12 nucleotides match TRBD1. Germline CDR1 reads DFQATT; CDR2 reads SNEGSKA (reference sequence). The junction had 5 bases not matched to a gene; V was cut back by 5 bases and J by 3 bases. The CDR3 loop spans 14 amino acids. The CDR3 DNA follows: TGCAGTGCTCGGTGGGACAGGGGGCTCTACGAGCAGTACTTC. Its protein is CSARWDRGLYEQYF.

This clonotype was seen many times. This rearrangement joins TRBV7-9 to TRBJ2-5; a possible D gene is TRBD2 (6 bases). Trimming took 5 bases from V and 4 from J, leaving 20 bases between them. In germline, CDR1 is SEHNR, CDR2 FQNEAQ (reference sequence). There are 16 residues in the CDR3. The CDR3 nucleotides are TGTGCCAGCAGCCTACTTGGGGGAGGTCCGACAGAGACCCAGTACTTC. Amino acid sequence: CASSLLGGGPTETQYF.

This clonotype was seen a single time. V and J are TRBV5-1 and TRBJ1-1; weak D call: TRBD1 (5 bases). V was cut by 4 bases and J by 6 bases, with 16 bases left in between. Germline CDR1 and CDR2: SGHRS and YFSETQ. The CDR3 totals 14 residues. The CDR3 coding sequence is TGCGCCAGCAGCGGGACTAGCGGGGAACCTGAAGCTTTCTTT. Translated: CASSGTSGEPEAFF.

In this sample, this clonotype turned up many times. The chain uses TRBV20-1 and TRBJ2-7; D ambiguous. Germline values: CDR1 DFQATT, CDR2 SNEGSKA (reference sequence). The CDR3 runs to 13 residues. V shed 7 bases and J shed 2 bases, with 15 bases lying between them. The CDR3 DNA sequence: TGCAGTGTCGGGCAGGACCGAGCCTACGAGCAGTACTTC. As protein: CSVGQDRAYEQYF.

This CDR3 is CASSQVSVTGELFF. The DNA of the CDR3 is TGTGCCAGCAGCCAAGTATCAGTTACCGGGGAGCTGTTTTTT. This chain joins TRBV7-9 and TRBJ2-2; D remains unclear. V was trimmed by 5 bases and J by 5 bases, leaving 12 bases between them. The CDR3 length is 14 residues. Per germline, CDR1 SEHNR and CDR2 FQNEAQ (reference sequence).

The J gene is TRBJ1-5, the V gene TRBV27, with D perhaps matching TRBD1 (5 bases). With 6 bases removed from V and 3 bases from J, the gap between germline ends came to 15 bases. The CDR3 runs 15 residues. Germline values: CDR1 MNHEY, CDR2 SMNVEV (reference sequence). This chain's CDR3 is CASSRETGVNQPQHF. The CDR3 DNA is TGTGCCAGCAGCCGGGAAACAGGAGTCAATCAGCCCCAGCATTTT.

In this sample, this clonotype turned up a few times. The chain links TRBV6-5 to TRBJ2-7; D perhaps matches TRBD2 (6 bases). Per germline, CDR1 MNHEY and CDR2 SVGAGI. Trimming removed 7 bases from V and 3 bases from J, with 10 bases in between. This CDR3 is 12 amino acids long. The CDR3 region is CASTSSVYEQYF. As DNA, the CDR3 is TGTGCCAGCACCTCTAGCGTCTACGAGCAGTACTTC.

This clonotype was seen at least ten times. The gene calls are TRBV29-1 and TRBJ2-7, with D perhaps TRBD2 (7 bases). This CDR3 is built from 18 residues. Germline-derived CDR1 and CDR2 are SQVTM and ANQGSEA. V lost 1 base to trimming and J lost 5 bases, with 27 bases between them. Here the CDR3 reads CSVEVGSAWGGAQDEQYF. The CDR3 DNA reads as TGCAGCGTTGAAGTTGGTTCGGCGTGGGGGGGGGCGCAGGACGAGCAGTACTTC.

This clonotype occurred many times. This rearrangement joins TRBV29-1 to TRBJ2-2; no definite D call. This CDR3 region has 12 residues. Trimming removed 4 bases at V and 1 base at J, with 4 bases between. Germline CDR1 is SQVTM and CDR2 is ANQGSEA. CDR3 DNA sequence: TGCAGCGTTGTAAGGAACACCGGGGAGCTGTTTTTT. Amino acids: CSVVRNTGELFF.

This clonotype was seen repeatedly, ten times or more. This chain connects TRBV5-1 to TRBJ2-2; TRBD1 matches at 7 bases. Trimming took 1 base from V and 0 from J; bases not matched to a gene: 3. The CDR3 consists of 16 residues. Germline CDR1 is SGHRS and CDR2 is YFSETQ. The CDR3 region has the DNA TGCGCCAGCAGCTTGATTACAGGGGCGAACACCGGGGAGCTGTTTTTT. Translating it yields CASSLITGANTGELFF.

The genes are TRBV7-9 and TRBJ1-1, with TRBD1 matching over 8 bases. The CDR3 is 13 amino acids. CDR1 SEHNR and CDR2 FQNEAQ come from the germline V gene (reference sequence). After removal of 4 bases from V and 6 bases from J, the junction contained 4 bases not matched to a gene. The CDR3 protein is CASSSLQGAEAFF. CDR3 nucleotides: TGTGCCAGCAGCTCTTTACAGGGGGCTGAAGCTTTCTTT. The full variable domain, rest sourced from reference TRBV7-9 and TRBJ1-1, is DTGVSQNPRHKITKRGQNVTFRCDPISEHNRLYWYRQTLGQGPEFLTYFQNEAQLEKSRLLSDRFSAERPKGSFSTLEIQRTEQGDSAMYLCASSSLQGAEAFFGQGTRLTVV.